The T cell receptor (beta chain) described here comes from a study of blood T cell repertoires in COVID-19. As for the study in general: PBMCs, B-cell-depleted T cells, or T cells provided the cDNA or gDNA that made up the material.

The CDR3 consists of 13 residues. V lost 9 bases and J 0 bases, leaving 11 bases between the germline ends. The germline CDR1 and CDR2 sequences are SNHLY and FYNNEI. Clones were read by immunoSEQ multiplex PCR, and TCRdb kept only the in-frame ones, dropping some. The sample holds 150,000 or so clones, less than 90% seen once. Material for sequencing was peripheral blood. This sequence was found in a man aged 18 to 30 with active or convalescent COVID-19. This chain uses TRBV2 with TRBJ1-1; D might be TRBD1 (5 bases). CDR3 nucleotide sequence: TGTGCCAGAGGGACTCAGGTGAACACTGAAGCTTTCTTT. Translating gives CARGTQVNTEAFF.